This TCR beta chain is from a study of neoadjuvant anti-PD-1 for oral cavity cancer. At the level of the study: Around day 43, patients without progression received a fourth nivolumab dose before surgery.

The time point: after neoadjuvant nivolumab, at surgical resection. These newly diagnosed stage II-IVA oral cavity squamous cell carcinoma patients had no prior systemic or radiation treatment. This clone is medium-sized (0.01 to 0.1%) by share. Its matching antigen is unknown. The data were produced by immunoSEQ multiplex PCR, yet TCRdb's version contains in-frame clones alone and is incomplete. The repertoire holds tens of thousands of clones, with roughly 85% as singletons. The CDR3 extends over 13 amino acids. The germline V and J ends were trimmed by 6 bases and 1 base, with 9 bases remaining between them. Germline V gives CDR1 ENHRY, CDR2 SYGVKD. Whole-study results and caveats: Non-responders to neoadjuvant nivolumab had significantly more clonal PBMC T cells than responders.

V gene TRBV10-3 combines with J gene TRBJ1-1; D is ambiguous. Here the sequenced sample was PBMCs, taken after nivolumab (anti-PD-1) treatment. The source of this sequence is a person between 40 and 85 years old with oral cavity squamous cell carcinoma. CDR3 loop: CAIRLEENTEAFF. CDR3 DNA: TGTGCCATCAGATTGGAGGAGAACACTGAAGCTTTCTTT.